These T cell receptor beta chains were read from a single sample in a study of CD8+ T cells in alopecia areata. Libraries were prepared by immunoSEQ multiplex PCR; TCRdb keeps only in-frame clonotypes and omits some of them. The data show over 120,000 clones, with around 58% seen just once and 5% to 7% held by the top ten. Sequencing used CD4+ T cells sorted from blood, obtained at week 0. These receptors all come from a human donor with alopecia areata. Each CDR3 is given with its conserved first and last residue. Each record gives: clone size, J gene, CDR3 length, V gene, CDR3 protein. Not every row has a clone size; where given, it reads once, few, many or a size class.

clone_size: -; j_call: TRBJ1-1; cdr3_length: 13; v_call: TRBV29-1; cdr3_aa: CSVSGTGGTEAFF
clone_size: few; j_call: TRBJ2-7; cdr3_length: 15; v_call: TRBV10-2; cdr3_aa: CASSDQLTTSYEQYF
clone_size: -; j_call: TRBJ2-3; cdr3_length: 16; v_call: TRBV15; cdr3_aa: CATSKGLAVSTDTQYF
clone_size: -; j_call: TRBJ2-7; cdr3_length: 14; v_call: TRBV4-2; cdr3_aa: CASSPRERGGKQYF
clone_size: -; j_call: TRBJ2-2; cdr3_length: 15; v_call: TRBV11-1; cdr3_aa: CASSLATGPTGELFF
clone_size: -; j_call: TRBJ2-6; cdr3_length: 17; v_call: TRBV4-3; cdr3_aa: CASSQDGTTSGANVLTF
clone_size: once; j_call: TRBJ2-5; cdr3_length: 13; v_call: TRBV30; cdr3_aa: CAWTRGTPETQYF
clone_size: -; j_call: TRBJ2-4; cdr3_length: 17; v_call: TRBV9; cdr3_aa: CASSVEGQTLAKNIQYF
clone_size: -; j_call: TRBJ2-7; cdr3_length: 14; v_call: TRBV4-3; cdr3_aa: CASSRTGWSGEQYF
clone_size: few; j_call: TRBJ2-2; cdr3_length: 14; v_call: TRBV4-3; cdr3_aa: CASSQVENTGELFF
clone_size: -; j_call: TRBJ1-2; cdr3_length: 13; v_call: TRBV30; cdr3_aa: CAWSRGSNYGYTF
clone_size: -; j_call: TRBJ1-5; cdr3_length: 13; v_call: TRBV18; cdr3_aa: CASSLLGDQPQHF
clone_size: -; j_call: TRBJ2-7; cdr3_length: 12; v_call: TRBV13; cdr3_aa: CASSSPSSEQYF
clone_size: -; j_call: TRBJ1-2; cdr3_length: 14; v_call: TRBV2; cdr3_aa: CASSPAPRASGYTF
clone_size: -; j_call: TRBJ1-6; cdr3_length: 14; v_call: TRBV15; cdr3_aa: CATSRVRGGSPLHF
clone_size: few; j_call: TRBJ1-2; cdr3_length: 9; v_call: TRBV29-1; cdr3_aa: CSVEASYTF
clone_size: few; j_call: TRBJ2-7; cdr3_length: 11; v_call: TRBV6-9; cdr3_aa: CASTPGYEQYF
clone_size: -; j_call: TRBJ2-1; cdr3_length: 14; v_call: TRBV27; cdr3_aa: CASTKSGGGREQFF